These T cell receptor beta chains were read from a single sample in a study of OX40 agonist ivuxolimab in advanced cancers. Only in-frame clones appear in the TCRdb table, and some are missing; sequencing was by immunoSEQ multiplex PCR. Among 45,000 or so clones listed, 75% to 90% were seen once. Sequences were derived from CD4+ or CD8+ T cells sorted from blood, sampled in a trial of the OX40 agonist ivuxolimab. Source of these receptors: an adult with an advanced solid tumor such as melanoma, head and neck, liver or kidney cancer. CDR3s include the opening cysteine and the closing phenylalanine or tryptophan.

J gene: TRBJ1-5; V gene: TRBV7-9; CDR3 protein: CASARDDQPQHF
J gene: TRBJ1-4; V gene: TRBV18; CDR3 protein: CASSPLTGYNEKLFF
J gene: TRBJ2-7; V gene: TRBV5-1; CDR3 protein: CASSLRSLTTRATYEQYF
J gene: TRBJ2-5; V gene: TRBV6-5; CDR3 protein: CASSRRYRVQETQYF
J gene: TRBJ2-6; V gene: TRBV19; CDR3 protein: CASSIPGRQVAGANVLTF
J gene: TRBJ1-6; V gene: TRBV10-3; CDR3 protein: CAISESWGNNNSPLHF
J gene: TRBJ1-1; V gene: TRBV30; CDR3 protein: CAWSVSNTEAFF
J gene: TRBJ2-3; V gene: TRBV7-8; CDR3 protein: CASSLVLVRTSTDTQYF
J gene: TRBJ2-3; V gene: TRBV9; CDR3 protein: CASSVFSGGGEATDTQYF
J gene: TRBJ2-3; V gene: TRBV6-9; CDR3 protein: CASSYSPLAGATDTQYF
J gene: TRBJ2-7; V gene: TRBV5-6; CDR3 protein: CASRGDSYEQYF
J gene: TRBJ2-1; V gene: TRBV10-1; CDR3 protein: CASSDQTSGRHNEQFF
J gene: TRBJ2-1; V gene: TRBV6-1; CDR3 protein: CASSGGRSSYNEQFF
J gene: TRBJ2-3; V gene: TRBV2; CDR3 protein: CASSVTDLTDTQYF
J gene: TRBJ2-1; V gene: TRBV10-3; CDR3 protein: CAIRTSGRFGEQFF
J gene: TRBJ1-3; V gene: TRBV6-6; CDR3 protein: CASRPIGSGNTIYF
J gene: TRBJ2-7; V gene: TRBV2; CDR3 protein: CASSDPARVQIYEQYF
J gene: TRBJ1-5; V gene: TRBV5-4; CDR3 protein: CASSLAAASNQPQHF
J gene: TRBJ1-2; V gene: TRBV7-9; CDR3 protein: CASSSWQYGYTF
J gene: TRBJ2-3; V gene: TRBV19; CDR3 protein: CASSRSAGRYTDTQYF
J gene: TRBJ2-3; V gene: TRBV5-1; CDR3 protein: CASRTGLAGADTQYF
J gene: TRBJ2-5; V gene: TRBV6-6; CDR3 protein: CASRRGQETQYF
J gene: TRBJ1-3; V gene: TRBV7-2; CDR3 protein: CASSRDRGNTIYF
J gene: TRBJ1-1; V gene: TRBV5-8; CDR3 protein: CASSLVAGGKTEAFF
J gene: TRBJ2-1; V gene: TRBV5-4; CDR3 protein: CASSLKAGASYNEQFF
J gene: TRBJ2-7; V gene: TRBV11-3; CDR3 protein: CASSFRWDSPYEQYF
J gene: TRBJ1-2; V gene: TRBV5-6; CDR3 protein: CASSLPRGSYGYTF
J gene: TRBJ1-2; V gene: TRBV19; CDR3 protein: CASIGQLPPHGYTF
J gene: TRBJ2-7; V gene: TRBV6-1; CDR3 protein: CASSEERASGFYEQYF
J gene: TRBJ1-6; V gene: TRBV30; CDR3 protein: CAWKDGGRNSPLHF